This T cell receptor (beta chain) stems from a study of T cells in Graves' hyperthyroidism and ophthalmopathy (dated by TCRdb to between 2018 and 2020). Concerning the study at large: Peripheral blood samples were taken at initial diagnosis, before any treatment was given. To identify distinguishing TCR V-J signatures, a discovery cohort of some 100 patients was used, comprising 43 with Graves' ophthalmopathy and around 57 with stable Graves' hyperthyroidism. Prospective prediction of ophthalmopathy was tested in an independent validation cohort consisting of 18 hyperthyroidism patients and some 15 patients who later progressed to ophthalmopathy. For training and testing, the roughly 97 patients in the discovery cohort were randomly divided in a 7:3 ratio. The study also compared thyroid tissue and blood T-cell repertoires from several Graves' hyperthyroidism patients. After sampling, hyperthyroidism patients received methimazole starting at 30 mg daily, and ophthalmopathy patients received high-dose intravenous methylprednisolone. According to the paper, TCR Vbeta CDR3 sequencing was carried out on over 130 peripheral blood samples, which came from 40 to 45 ophthalmopathy, under 80 hyperthyroidism and approximately 17 progressor patients. Results and caveats for the whole study, not just this receptor: During validation, the model predicted progression to ophthalmopathy a median of about 5.9 months ahead of onset, with 60% to 71% sensitivity and 72% to 80% specificity. Most expanded thyroid clonotypes (frequency above 0.001) were also found in blood, which suggests that blood repertoires may mirror thyroid immune responses. A 13 V-J signature model separated ophthalmopathy from stable hyperthyroidism, with about 88% sensitivity and approximately 81% specificity in cross-validation and 80%/75% in testing. Sample size was not statistically predetermined, and blinding of investigators to group allocation was not performed.

This clonotype was found many times. Its antigen target is currently unknown. No base quality values were provided; no much bigger clone lies one nucleotide off. V is clipped by 5 bases and J by 4 bases, and the sequence between their germline boundaries is 14 bases long. The CDR1 and CDR2 encoded by the germline V gene (reference sequence) are DFQATT and SNEGSKA. The CDR3 runs 13 amino acids, cysteine and phenylalanine included. The DNA shown is the 39-base CDR3, in frame from base 1. The TCR beta CDR3 regions were amplified from RNA transcripts. The first round of RT-PCR for the TCR CDR3 was performed with the HTBI primer set and the Qiagen OneStep RT-PCR kit. Libraries were constructed in a second round of multiplex PCR, after which size selection and purification were performed. Libraries were sequenced paired-end with 100 bp reads on an Illumina HiSeq2000. The authors processed their data as follows. SOAPnuke was used to process the raw data, throwing out any read that contained adapters or uncalled bases, had a mean Phred below 15, or lacked an exact constant-primer or identifier match. COPE v1.2.5 was used to merge high-quality paired reads, and clonotypes were defined as unique nucleotide sequences. MiTCR v1.1 was used to align the clonotypes against IMGT TRBV, TRBD and TRBJ reference segments. The analysis included only V-J combinations with a frequency above 0.0001, which together covered 99% to 99.2% of the repertoires. A TCS score was defined as the ratio between F50 (clonal expansion) and ExV (chaos), using BLOSUM62-based TCRdist between CDR3 peptides within each V-J. Welch's t-statistics and random forest reduced around 550 V-J features to about 12, which were used in a naive Bayes classifier (R e1071). TCRdb applied fastp at Q25 and MiXCR to the public reads, then kept only in-frame beta chains. Duplicate CDR3 protein sequences are folded into a single record with the most common DNA and genes. The V and J calls and clone size are TCRdb's, not the authors'. This sample lists around 350,000 distinct CDR3 sequences; approximately 19% were detected once. The top ten clones comprise 3% to 4.5% of the sample.

Graves' hyperthyroidism was defined as stable when no progression to ophthalmopathy occurred over 18 months of follow-up. The hyperthyroidism patients were between 18 and 65 years old and newly diagnosed, with a disease duration of less than 2 months. Any patient with an uncontrolled infection, another autoimmune disease, pregnancy or lactation was excluded. Diagnoses relied on clinical symptoms, serum thyroxine and TRAb, thyroid ultrasound and orbital computed tomography. PBMCs were isolated from about 9.1 ml of fresh peripheral blood by Ficoll-Paque density gradient centrifugation. Trizol reagent was used to extract total RNA, and RNA quality was then checked on an Agilent 2100 Bioanalyzer.

Sequenced material: blood. The TCR sequence derives from a woman aged 18-29 years with Graves' hyperthyroidism. The chain uses TRBV20-1 and TRBJ1-2, and the D gene may be TRBD1, 5 bases matching. The CDR3 is CSAYQGLSYGYTF. The nucleotide sequence is given as TGCAGTGCTTACCAGGGCCTGTCCTATGGCTACACCTTC.